What follows are 7 T cell receptor beta chains derived from one specimen sequenced in a study of blood T cell repertoires in COVID-19. TCRdb's table, derived via immunoSEQ multiplex PCR, lists solely in-frame clones and lacks some. This table has approximately 50,000 clones, around 92% appearing once. Sample: peripheral blood. These receptors were taken from a human donor in a cohort sampled during active COVID-19.

This sequence joins TRBV7-3 and TRBJ2-2, with D hard to call. This CDR3 spans 14 amino acids. V was clipped by 6 bases and J by 6 bases, with 14 bases between them. Germline V CDR1 and CDR2: SGHTA, FQGTGA. The chain's CDR3 is CASSKSGFAGELFF. CDR3 sequence (DNA): TGTGCCAGCAGTAAATCCGGGTTCGCCGGGGAGCTGTTTTTT. The full variable domain, rest sourced from reference TRBV7-3 and TRBJ2-2, is GAGVSQTPSNKVTEKGKYVELRCDPISGHTALYWYRQSLGQGPEFLIYFQGTGAADDSGLPNDRFFAVRPEGSVSTLKIQRTERGDSAVYLCASSKSGFAGELFFGEGSRLTVL.

This chain connects TRBV30 to TRBJ1-5; D remains unclear. In germline, CDR1 is GTSNPN, CDR2 SVGIG (reference sequence). V shed 3 bases and J shed 0 bases, with 6 bases lying between them. This CDR3 is 13 amino acids long. CDR3 nucleotides: TGTGCCTGGAGGGGCAATAGCAATCAGCCCCAGCATTTT. It specifies CAWRGNSNQPQHF.

As DNA, the CDR3 is TGTGCCACCAGCAGAGATCGGCTAGCGGGAGGAAACGGGGAGCTGTTTTTT. It codes for CATSRDRLAGGNGELFF. The rearrangement joins TRBV15 to TRBJ2-2; 11 bases match TRBD2. V shed 0 bases, J shed 7 bases, and the junction held 7 bases outside the gene matches. Germline V gene data show CDR1 as LNHNV and CDR2 as YYDKDF (reference sequence). The CDR3 spans 17 residues. Based on the CDR3 plus reference TRBV15 and TRBJ2-2, the full variable domain is DAMVIQNPRYQVTQFGKPVTLSCSQTLNHNVMYWYQQKSSQAPKLLFHYYDKDFNNEADTPDNFQSRRPNTSFCFLDIRSPGLGDTAMYLCATSRDRLAGGNGELFFGEGSRLTVL.

The chain has TRBV10-3 and TRBJ2-7; 7 nucleotides line up with TRBD1. After removal of 6 bases from V and 3 bases from J, the junction contained 11 bases not matched to a gene. The germline CDR1 and CDR2 sequences are ENHRY and SYGVKD. This CDR3 is built from 15 residues. Here the CDR3 DNA reads TGTGCCATCAGCCCTACGACAGGGAATGACTACGAGCAGTACTTC. This sequence encodes CAISPTTGNDYEQYF.

The genes are TRBV18 and TRBJ1-1; tentative D call: TRBD1 (5 bases). This CDR3 has 13 residues. The germline V gene encodes CDR1 KGHSH and CDR2 LQKENI. Trimming left V 5 bases short and J 6 bases short, with 13 bases between. CDR3 coding DNA: TGTGCCAGCTCAAAGGGGATCCAAGCTGAAGCTTTCTTT. This encodes CASSKGIQAEAFF. The complete variable domain, with remaining parts taken from reference TRBV18 and TRBJ1-1, reads NAGVMQNPRHLVRRRGQEARLRCSPMKGHSHVYWYRQLPEEGLKFMVYLQKENIIDESGMPKERFSAEFPKEGPSILRIQQVVRGDSAAYFCASSKGIQAEAFFGQGTRLTVV.

V is TRBV11-1 and J is TRBJ2-7; maybe TRBD1 (6 bases). V was shortened by 0 bases and J by 6 bases, with 18 bases between the two germline ends. CDR3 size: 16 residues. The germline CDR1 and CDR2 sequences are SGHAT and FQDESV (reference sequence). In nucleotides, the CDR3 is TGTGCCAGCAGCTTAGCGCCTGGACAGTCCCGTAGCGAGCAGTACTTC. Translation: CASSLAPGQSRSEQYF. The full variable domain, in which reference TRBV11-1 and TRBJ2-7 provide the parts outside the CDR3, is EAEVAQSPRYKITEKSQAVAFWCDPISGHATLYWYRQILGQGPELLVQFQDESVVDDSQLPKDRFSAERLKGVDSTLKIQPAELGDSAMYLCASSLAPGQSRSEQYFGPGTRLTVT.

The V and J genes are TRBV12-5 and TRBJ2-7; 7 bases are shared with TRBD2. The CDR3 totals 16 residues. With V trimmed by 0 bases and J by 2 bases, 7 bases remained unmatched. Germline V gives CDR1 LGHNT, CDR2 FRNRAP. The CDR3: CASGLVRSSGTYEQYF. CDR3 nucleotide sequence: TGTGCTAGTGGTTTGGTAAGATCTAGCGGTACCTACGAGCAGTACTTC. The full variable domain, with the rest looked up from reference TRBV12-5 and TRBJ2-7, is DARVTQTPRHKVTEMGQEVTMRCQPILGHNTVFWYRQTMMQGLELLAYFRNRAPLDDSGMPKDRFSAEMPDATLATLKIQPSEPRDSAVYFCASGLVRSSGTYEQYFGPGTRLTVT.